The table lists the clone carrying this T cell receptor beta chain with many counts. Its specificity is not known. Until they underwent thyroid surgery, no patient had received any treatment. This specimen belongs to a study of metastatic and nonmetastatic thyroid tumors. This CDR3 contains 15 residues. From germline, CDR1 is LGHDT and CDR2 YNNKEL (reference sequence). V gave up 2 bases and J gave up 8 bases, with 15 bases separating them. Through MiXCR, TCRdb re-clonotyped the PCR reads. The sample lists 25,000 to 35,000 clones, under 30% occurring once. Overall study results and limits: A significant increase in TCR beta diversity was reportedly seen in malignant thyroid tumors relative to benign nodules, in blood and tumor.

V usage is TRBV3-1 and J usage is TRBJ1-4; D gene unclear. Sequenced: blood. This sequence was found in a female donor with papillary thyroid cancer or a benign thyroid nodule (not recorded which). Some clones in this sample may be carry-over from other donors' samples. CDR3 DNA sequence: TGTGCCAGCAGCCAAAGGGCCGGTTCCGTCGAAAAACTGTTTTTT. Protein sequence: CASSQRAGSVEKLFF.